What follows are 21 T cell receptor beta chains derived from one specimen sequenced in a study of CD8 T cells in Susac syndrome. RNA, at roughly 0.45 to 1 ug, was reverse transcribed with random hexamers. A single record per CDR3 protein comes from TCRdb applying MiXCR to the immunoSEQ multiplex PCR reads. This sample carries about 94,000 distinct CDR3 sequences, around 94% of them seen once, and the ten largest clones take more than 0.3%. The material sequenced was CD4+ T cells from PBMCs. Receptors were obtained from a human donor with Susac syndrome.

The chain recombines TRBV14 with TRBJ2-4; no firm D call. V was cut by 1 base and J by 3 bases, with 7 bases left in between. Per germline, CDR1 SGHDN and CDR2 FVKESK. The CDR3 length is 14 residues. The CDR3 is CASSQGVVKNIQYF. In DNA form, the CDR3 reads TGTGCCAGCAGCCAAGGGGTGGTCAAAAACATTCAGTACTTC.

The CDR3 region has the DNA TGTGCCACCAGTGATTTGGACTGGGGACAGGGGACTCATGAGCAGTTCTTC. It specifies CATSDLDWGQGTHEQFF. The chain carries TRBV24-1 and TRBJ2-1, with 10 bases lining up with TRBD1. The CDR3 length is 17 residues. V shed 0 bases, J shed 8 bases, and the junction held 9 bases outside the gene matches. Germline CDR1 KGHDR, CDR2 SFDVKD.

V gene TRBV5-6 combines with J gene TRBJ2-7, with TRBD1 identical over 8 bases. V was clipped by 4 bases and J by 4 bases; unmatched bases: 10. CDR1 SGHDT and CDR2 YYEEEE come from the germline V gene. This CDR3 has 15 residues. The CDR3 DNA follows: TGTGCCAGCAGCAACGCCGGGACAGGCTTTTACGAGCAGTACTTC. Translating gives CASSNAGTGFYEQYF.

The rearrangement uses TRBV11-2 and TRBJ2-1; no definite D call. The germline V gene has CDR1 SGHAT and CDR2 FQNNGV. CDR3 length: 15 amino acids. V lost 4 bases, J lost 4 bases, and 14 bases lay in between. As DNA, the CDR3 is TGTGCCAGCAGCTCCGTCTCACCTCAATACAATGAGCAGTTCTTC. Translated: CASSSVSPQYNEQFF.

J is TRBJ2-5 and V is TRBV7-3, with D possibly TRBD1 on 5 matching bases. Germline CDR1 and CDR2: SGHTA and FQGTGA. This CDR3 is built from 16 residues. V shed 1 base and J shed 5 bases, with 17 bases lying between them. CDR3 protein: CASSLRGRDPRETQYF. CDR3 bases: TGTGCCAGCAGCTTAAGGGGCAGAGACCCACGCGAGACCCAGTACTTC.

CDR3 in amino acids: CASSPGTPYEQYF. In DNA form, the CDR3 reads TGTGCCAGCAGCCCAGGGACGCCCTACGAGCAGTACTTC. The rearrangement joins TRBV7-9 to TRBJ2-7; D is possibly TRBD1 or TRBD2 (5 bases each). Trimming shortened V by 5 bases and J by 2 bases, and 10 bases separated the two germline ends. The CDR3 totals 13 residues. CDR1 and CDR2 from the germline V gene are SEHNR and FQNEAQ (reference sequence).

The chain recombines TRBV4-1 with TRBJ2-3; D may be TRBD2 (5 bases). The germline V gene encodes CDR1 MGHRA and CDR2 YSYEKL. With 2 bases removed from V and 5 bases from J, the gap between germline ends came to 8 bases. The CDR3 is made up of 13 amino acids. The chain's CDR3 is CASSQTREDTQYF. CDR3 DNA: TGCGCCAGCAGCCAAACCCGGGAAGATACGCAGTATTTT.

This chain links TRBV20-1 with TRBJ2-7; 9 bases are shared with TRBD1. J lost 3 bases, V lost 5 bases, and 5 bases had no gene match. The CDR3 is 13 amino acids. Germline CDR1 and CDR2: DFQATT and SNEGSKA (reference sequence). CDR3 nucleotides: TGCAGTGCTGCGGGACAGGGTATCTACGAGCAGTACTTC. Encoded protein: CSAAGQGIYEQYF.

The chain couples TRBV28 to TRBJ2-5; 9 positions agree with TRBD1. The germline CDR1 and CDR2 sequences are MDHEN and SYDVKM. Unmatched junction bases numbered 10, after V lost 6 bases and J lost 2 bases. There are 16 residues in the CDR3. The CDR3 loop reads CASSPSGTGPQETQYF. The CDR3 region has the DNA TGTGCCAGCAGCCCCTCCGGGACAGGGCCTCAAGAGACCCAGTACTTC.

The V call is TRBV20-1, the J call TRBJ2-5, with D possibly being TRBD1 or TRBD2 (5 bases each). V was clipped by 2 bases and J by 4 bases, with 14 bases between them. Germline lookup yields CDR1 DFQATT and CDR2 SNEGSKA (reference sequence). The CDR3 length is 14 residues. The CDR3 sequence: CSARLPGTVETQYF. CDR3 bases: TGCAGTGCTAGACTCCCCGGGACGGTAGAGACCCAGTACTTC.

The chain links TRBV29-1 to TRBJ1-2, with D perhaps matching TRBD1 (6 bases). The CDR3 has 12 residues. Looked up from germline, CDR1 is SQVTM and CDR2 is ANQGSEA. The V gene lost 6 bases and the J gene lost 7 bases, with 15 bases spanning the gap. DNA for the CDR3: TGCAGCGTGGGGGCAGGGCAGATTGGCTACACCTTC. It translates to CSVGAGQIGYTF.

CDR3 sequence: CAWQNRETEAFF. CDR3 DNA: TGTGCCTGGCAGAATCGGGAAACTGAAGCTTTCTTT. This chain uses TRBV30 with TRBJ1-1; D call uncertain. Germline V lookup: CDR1 GTSNPN, CDR2 SVGIG (reference sequence). The V end lost 5 bases, the J end lost 5 bases, and 12 bases lay between the germline ends. The CDR3 extends over 12 amino acids.

This rearrangement joins TRBV20-1 to TRBJ2-5; 14 bases fit TRBD2. Losses at the gene ends were 4 bases for V and 5 bases for J; bases not matched to a gene: 15. Germline V gene sequence: CDR1 DFQATT, CDR2 SNEGSKA (reference sequence). The CDR3 has 18 amino acids. CDR3 loop: CSATGGTSGGPHGETQYF. As DNA, the CDR3 is TGCAGTGCTACCGGGGGGACTAGCGGGGGACCCCACGGGGAGACCCAGTACTTC.

The gene calls are TRBV5-1 and TRBJ2-7; D may be TRBD1 (5 bases). The ends were cut back, 3 bases at V and 5 bases at J, with 18 bases in the middle. Germline loops: CDR1 SGHRS, CDR2 YFSETQ. The length of the CDR3 is 15 residues. CDR3 in DNA: TGCGCCAGCAGCTGGAAGGGGCCTACTGGCGACGAGCAGTACTTC. Its translation is CASSWKGPTGDEQYF.

The V gene is TRBV21-1, the J gene TRBJ1-3; the table names TRBD1, a call not compared with the DNA. TRBV21-1 is termed a pseudogene. CDR3 size: 16 residues. The CDR3 DNA reads TGTGCCAGCAGCAAAGTTAGGACAAGCTCTGGAAACACCATATATTTT. It yields the protein CASSKVRTSSGNTIYF.

As regards this clonotype: The junction shows a germline mismatch at one end, possibly a read error. CDR3 amino acids: CASSREGSVGSLLHF. The DNA of the CDR3 is TGTGCCAGCAGCCGGGAGGGATCGGTGGGTTCACTCCTCCACTTT. The genes are TRBV6-5 and TRBJ1-6; no firm D call. Germline CDR1 reads MNHEY; CDR2 reads SVGAGI. This CDR3 is built from 15 residues.

The rearrangement links TRBV5-6 to TRBJ2-7, with D perhaps matching TRBD2 (5 bases). Germline CDR1 is SGHDT and CDR2 is YYEEEE. Trimming removed 2 bases from V and 5 bases from J, with 20 bases in between. This CDR3 is built from 16 residues. The CDR3 nucleotides read TGTGCCAGCAGCTTTGGACCTGACCGGGATGGCGACGAGCAGTACTTC. Its translation: CASSFGPDRDGDEQYF.

V and J are TRBV30 and TRBJ2-7; no firm D call. The CDR3 spans 12 residues. Per the germline V gene, CDR1 is GTSNPN and CDR2 is SVGIG (reference sequence). Trimming removed 0 bases from V and 2 bases from J, with 5 bases in between. CDR3 amino acids: CAWSVRTYEQYF. The CDR3 DNA follows: TGTGCCTGGAGTGTACGAACCTACGAGCAGTACTTC.

This clonotype was recorded only once. This sequence joins TRBV3-1 and TRBJ2-6, with 11 nucleotides matching TRBD1. Trimming took 4 bases from V and 2 from J; bases not matched to a gene: 1. The CDR3 length is 16 residues. Germline loops: CDR1 LGHDT, CDR2 YNNKEL (reference sequence). The CDR3 loop is CASSRDRGTGANVLTF. The DNA of the CDR3 is TGTGCCAGCAGCCGGGACAGGGGGACTGGGGCCAACGTCCTGACTTTC.

A single count supports this clonotype. The J gene is TRBJ1-1, the V gene TRBV11-2; D perhaps matches TRBD1 (5 bases). V lost 1 base, J lost 8 bases, and 8 bases lay in between. The CDR3 sequence is 12 residues long. Germline CDR1 reads SGHAT; CDR2 reads FQNNGV. CDR3 protein: CASSLGGVEAFF. In nucleotides, the CDR3 is TGTGCCAGCAGCTTAGGGGGGGTAGAAGCTTTCTTT.

The genes are TRBV5-1 and TRBJ2-7; 7 bases fit TRBD1. CDR3 length: 14 amino acids. Germline V CDR1 and CDR2: SGHRS, YFSETQ. V was clipped by 5 bases and J by 6 bases; unmatched bases: 11. As DNA, the CDR3 is TGCGCCAGCAGTGGACAGGCCCAAGGGACCGAGCAGTACTTC. Protein product: CASSGQAQGTEQYF.